The clone carrying this T cell receptor beta chain was counted a few times. CDR3 length: 10 residues. Trimming removed 6 bases from V and 8 bases from J, with 5 bases in between. This sample is drawn from a study of T cells in Graves' hyperthyroidism and ophthalmopathy. TCR beta CDR3 regions were amplified from RNA. The TCR CDR3 first-round RT-PCR relied on the HTBI primer set. TCRdb independently ran MiXCR on the multiplex PCR reads; one entry per CDR3 protein. The repertoire holds 600,000 or so distinct CDR3 sequences, with around 13% as singletons. The chain combines TRBV12-3 or TRBV12-4 with TRBJ1-3; D remains unclear. The clonotype originates from a woman between 45 and 60 years old with Graves' ophthalmopathy. Source material: blood. The chain's CDR3 is CASSGYTIYF. DNA of the CDR3: TGTGCCAGCAGCGGGTACACCATATATTTT.